A selection of T cell receptor beta chains follows, all from one sample in a study of pediatric ulcerative colitis. Repertoires were generated with immunoSEQ multiplex PCR, while TCRdb's copy carries only in-frame clones and drops some. The sample has 60,000 to 75,000 clones, 77% seen once; the top ten hold roughly 5.5%. Sequenced: blood. The receptors stem from a boy between 10 and 17 years old with moderate ulcerative colitis. The CDR3 runs from the conserved cysteine through the conserved F or W. The order of the fields is clone size, CDR3 length, V gene, J gene, D gene, CDR3 DNA, CDR3 protein. The D gene is left open where the match is weak. Only some rows state a clone size, as once, few, many or a class for expanded clones.

abundance: NA
len: 16
v_gene: TRBV7-8
j_gene: TRBJ1-6
d_gene: NA
CDR3nt: TGTGCCAGCAGACCCAGGGGCGCGGCCTATAATTCACCCCTCCACTTT
CDR3aa: CASRPRGAAYNSPLHF

abundance: NA
len: 14
v_gene: TRBV5-1
j_gene: TRBJ2-7
d_gene: NA
CDR3nt: TGCGCCAGCAGCTTGGGGGTCCCCTCCTACGAGCAGTACTTC
CDR3aa: CASSLGVPSYEQYF

abundance: NA
len: 12
v_gene: TRBV10-2
j_gene: TRBJ2-2
d_gene: NA
CDR3nt: TGCGCCAGCAGTGAAGATACCGGGGAGCTGTTTTTT
CDR3aa: CASSEDTGELFF

abundance: few
len: 14
v_gene: TRBV19
j_gene: TRBJ1-2
d_gene: NA
CDR3nt: TGTGCCAGTAGTATACGGTCCGGGGCGACTGGCTACACCTTC
CDR3aa: CASSIRSGATGYTF

abundance: NA
len: 17
v_gene: TRBV27
j_gene: TRBJ1-1
d_gene: NA
CDR3nt: TGTGCCAGCAGATCTGATGCCCCTACAGCTGAGAACACTGAAGCTTTCTTT
CDR3aa: CASRSDAPTAENTEAFF

abundance: NA
len: 16
v_gene: TRBV18
j_gene: TRBJ2-7
d_gene: NA
CDR3nt: TGTGCCAGCTCACCAAAAAACGGGGGTCCCTCCTACGAGCAGTACTTC
CDR3aa: CASSPKNGGPSYEQYF

abundance: NA
len: 13
v_gene: TRBV9
j_gene: TRBJ1-2
d_gene: NA
CDR3nt: TGTGCCAGCAGCGTAGCAGGGAACTATGGCTACACCTTC
CDR3aa: CASSVAGNYGYTF

abundance: NA
len: 19
v_gene: TRBV14
j_gene: TRBJ1-3
d_gene: NA
CDR3nt: TGTGCCAGCAGCCAGATTAGACCTGAATCGGGGCTTAGAGGAAACACCATATATTTT
CDR3aa: CASSQIRPESGLRGNTIYF

abundance: NA
len: 14
v_gene: TRBV19
j_gene: TRBJ2-7
d_gene: NA
CDR3nt: TGTGCCAGCTCCGAGGAAGGGGCTGGCTACGAGCAGTACTTC
CDR3aa: CASSEEGAGYEQYF

abundance: few
len: 15
v_gene: TRBV18
j_gene: TRBJ1-1
d_gene: NA
CDR3nt: TGTGCCAGCTCACCACCGATACAGGGAGCGTATACAGCTTTCTTT
CDR3aa: CASSPPIQGAYTAFF

abundance: NA
len: 15
v_gene: TRBV5-6
j_gene: TRBJ2-1
d_gene: NA
CDR3nt: TGTGCCAGCAGCTTACGGACTGCGGGGTACAATGAGCAGTTCTTC
CDR3aa: CASSLRTAGYNEQFF

abundance: once
len: 12
v_gene: TRBV11-2
j_gene: TRBJ2-1
d_gene: NA
CDR3nt: TGTGCCAGCACCCATTCCTACAATGAGCAGTTCTTC
CDR3aa: CASTHSYNEQFF

abundance: NA
len: 13
v_gene: TRBV11-2
j_gene: TRBJ1-1
d_gene: NA
CDR3nt: TGTGCCAGCAATTCACAAGGGAACACTGAAGCTTTCTTT
CDR3aa: CASNSQGNTEAFF

abundance: NA
len: 15
v_gene: TRBV7-6
j_gene: TRBJ2-3
d_gene: NA
CDR3nt: TGTGCCAGCAGCTTAAGTGGGATAAGCACAGATACGCAGTATTTT
CDR3aa: CASSLSGISTDTQYF

abundance: NA
len: 11
v_gene: TRBV6-1
j_gene: TRBJ2-5
d_gene: NA
CDR3nt: TGTGCCAGCAGTGAACCGGAGACCCAGTACTTC
CDR3aa: CASSEPETQYF

abundance: NA
len: 17
v_gene: TRBV4-3
j_gene: TRBJ2-3
d_gene: TRBD1
CDR3nt: TGCGCCAGCAACCAACACCGGGACAGGGAAATTCCAGATACGCAGTATTTT
CDR3aa: CASNQHRDREIPDTQYF

abundance: NA
len: 14
v_gene: TRBV2
j_gene: TRBJ1-3
d_gene: NA
CDR3nt: TGTGCCAGCAGTGGAGGACAGTCTCAAATCGCCATATATTTT
CDR3aa: CASSGGQSQIAIYF

abundance: few
len: 15
v_gene: TRBV7-7
j_gene: TRBJ2-2
d_gene: TRBD1
CDR3nt: TGTGCCAGCAGCCCCGGGACAGGGAACACCGGGGAGCTGTTTTTT
CDR3aa: CASSPGTGNTGELFF

abundance: NA
len: 13
v_gene: TRBV2
j_gene: TRBJ1-2
d_gene: NA
CDR3nt: TGTGCCAGCACGGACTCAGCTAACTATGGCTACACCTTC
CDR3aa: CASTDSANYGYTF

abundance: NA
len: 14
v_gene: TRBV7-8
j_gene: TRBJ1-2
d_gene: NA
CDR3nt: TGTGCCAGCAGCTTAAGGCAGGACGCATATGGCTACACCTTC
CDR3aa: CASSLRQDAYGYTF

abundance: NA
len: 13
v_gene: TRBV10-3
j_gene: TRBJ1-2
d_gene: TRBD1
CDR3nt: TGTGCCATCAGTGAGGGACAGGTCCATGGCTACACCTTC
CDR3aa: CAISEGQVHGYTF

abundance: NA
len: 18
v_gene: TRBV25-1
j_gene: TRBJ2-2
d_gene: TRBD2
CDR3nt: TGTGCCAGCAGTGAAAGCTTCGGGAGCGGGAGAAACACCGGGGAGCTGTTTTTT
CDR3aa: CASSESFGSGRNTGELFF

abundance: NA
len: 14
v_gene: TRBV5-1
j_gene: TRBJ1-4
d_gene: TRBD1
CDR3nt: TGCGCCAGCAGCGAGACAGGGGCTTCGGAGGAACTGTTTTTT
CDR3aa: CASSETGASEELFF

abundance: NA
len: 12
v_gene: TRBV7-2
j_gene: TRBJ1-3
d_gene: NA
CDR3nt: TGTGCCAGCAGCTTAGTAGGGAACACCATATATTTT
CDR3aa: CASSLVGNTIYF

abundance: few
len: 14
v_gene: TRBV4-2
j_gene: TRBJ1-2
d_gene: NA
CDR3nt: TGTGCCAGCAGCCACGGGACACCAGAAGATGGCTACACCTTC
CDR3aa: CASSHGTPEDGYTF

abundance: NA
len: 19
v_gene: TRBV7-9
j_gene: TRBJ2-3
d_gene: TRBD2
CDR3nt: TGTGCCAGCACCTCATCCCCTAGCGGGAGGTCCGTAGGCACAGATACGCAGTATTTT
CDR3aa: CASTSSPSGRSVGTDTQYF

abundance: NA
len: 15
v_gene: TRBV6-1
j_gene: TRBJ2-1
d_gene: NA
CDR3nt: TGTGCCAGCAGCCCCCCTACAGTCTCCTACAATGAGCAGTTCTTC
CDR3aa: CASSPPTVSYNEQFF

abundance: few
len: 12
v_gene: TRBV6-1
j_gene: TRBJ1-2
d_gene: TRBD1
CDR3nt: TGTGCCAGCAGTGAACAAGGACAGGACTACACCTTC
CDR3aa: CASSEQGQDYTF

abundance: NA
len: 14
v_gene: TRBV2
j_gene: TRBJ2-7
d_gene: TRBD1
CDR3nt: TGTGCCAGCAGCACCGGGACAGGCACGGGAGAGCAGTACTTC
CDR3aa: CASSTGTGTGEQYF

abundance: NA
len: 17
v_gene: TRBV9
j_gene: TRBJ2-3
d_gene: TRBD2
CDR3nt: TGTGCCAGCAGCGTAGAATCCGGCGGGAGGGCCTTAGATACGCAGTATTTT
CDR3aa: CASSVESGGRALDTQYF

abundance: NA
len: 14
v_gene: TRBV7-9
j_gene: TRBJ2-7
d_gene: TRBD1
CDR3nt: TGTGCCAGCAGTGATACAGGGGGACCCTACGAGCAGTACTTC
CDR3aa: CASSDTGGPYEQYF

abundance: medium-sized
len: 14
v_gene: TRBV19
j_gene: TRBJ2-1
d_gene: TRBD2
CDR3nt: TGTGCCAGTAGTTACGGGGGGAGGTACAATGAGCAGTTCTTC
CDR3aa: CASSYGGRYNEQFF

abundance: NA
len: 15
v_gene: TRBV15
j_gene: TRBJ1-5
d_gene: NA
CDR3nt: TGTGCCACCAGCAGCAGACACCATAGCAATCAGCCCCAGCATTTT
CDR3aa: CATSSRHHSNQPQHF

abundance: once
len: 15
v_gene: TRBV27
j_gene: TRBJ2-7
d_gene: TRBD1
CDR3nt: TGTGCCAGCAGTTTTTCAAGGACAGGGGGCAACGAGCAGTACTTC
CDR3aa: CASSFSRTGGNEQYF

abundance: NA
len: 18
v_gene: TRBV18
j_gene: TRBJ2-1
d_gene: TRBD2
CDR3nt: TGTGCCAGCTCACCCCGGGGACTAGCGAGTGCTATTAACAATGAGCAGTTCTTC
CDR3aa: CASSPRGLASAINNEQFF

abundance: NA
len: 15
v_gene: TRBV14
j_gene: TRBJ2-6
d_gene: NA
CDR3nt: TGTGCCAGCAGCCAAGTCTGGCCTGGGGCCAACGTCCTGACTTTC
CDR3aa: CASSQVWPGANVLTF

abundance: NA
len: 11
v_gene: TRBV5-6
j_gene: TRBJ2-1
d_gene: NA
CDR3nt: TGTGCCAGCAGCTTGGCCTATGAGCAGTTCTTC
CDR3aa: CASSLAYEQFF

abundance: NA
len: 13
v_gene: TRBV19
j_gene: TRBJ1-4
d_gene: TRBD1
CDR3nt: TGTGCCAGTGCGGACAGGCCAAATGAAAAACTGTTTTTT
CDR3aa: CASADRPNEKLFF

abundance: NA
len: 13
v_gene: TRBV11-2
j_gene: TRBJ2-7
d_gene: NA
CDR3nt: TGTGCCAGCAGCTTAGTTGCGGCGTACGAGCAGTACTTC
CDR3aa: CASSLVAAYEQYF

abundance: NA
len: 11
v_gene: TRBV5-1
j_gene: TRBJ1-1
d_gene: TRBD1
CDR3nt: TGCGCCAGCAGCGCGGACAGGGAAGCTTTCTTT
CDR3aa: CASSADREAFF

abundance: NA
len: 16
v_gene: TRBV4-1
j_gene: TRBJ1-2
d_gene: TRBD1
CDR3nt: TGCGCCAGCAGCCAAGGCTGGACAGGTTTAAACTATGGCTACACCTTC
CDR3aa: CASSQGWTGLNYGYTF

abundance: NA
len: 13
v_gene: TRBV10-1
j_gene: TRBJ1-1
d_gene: NA
CDR3nt: TGCGCCAGCAGTAGACAGCAAAACACTGAAGCTTTCTTT
CDR3aa: CASSRQQNTEAFF

abundance: few
len: 15
v_gene: TRBV27
j_gene: TRBJ2-7
d_gene: NA
CDR3nt: TGTGCCAGCAGTCTGGAGACCGGGGCCTACTACGAGCAGTACTTC
CDR3aa: CASSLETGAYYEQYF

abundance: NA
len: 13
v_gene: TRBV10-2
j_gene: TRBJ2-7
d_gene: TRBD1
CDR3nt: TGCGCCAGCAGTCGACAGGGGAACTACGAGCAGTACTTC
CDR3aa: CASSRQGNYEQYF

abundance: once
len: 12
v_gene: TRBV30
j_gene: TRBJ2-7
d_gene: NA
CDR3nt: TGTGCCTGGGGGCGTCGAACCTACGAGCAGTACTTC
CDR3aa: CAWGRRTYEQYF

abundance: NA
len: 14
v_gene: TRBV30
j_gene: TRBJ2-7
d_gene: NA
CDR3nt: TGTGCCTGGAGTCTGCCAGTTCGTCTCTACGAGCAGTACTTC
CDR3aa: CAWSLPVRLYEQYF

abundance: few
len: 13
v_gene: TRBV2
j_gene: TRBJ1-2
d_gene: TRBD1
CDR3nt: TGTGCCAGCAGTCCCTCAGGGGGGGGCGGCTACACCTTC
CDR3aa: CASSPSGGGGYTF

abundance: NA
len: 12
v_gene: TRBV6-1
j_gene: TRBJ1-2
d_gene: NA
CDR3nt: TGTGCCAGCAAAGACAGTCTAAATGGCTACACCTTC
CDR3aa: CASKDSLNGYTF

abundance: NA
len: 20
v_gene: TRBV30
j_gene: TRBJ1-4
d_gene: TRBD1
CDR3nt: TGTGCCTGGACACCCTCGCCCGGACAGGGGTTCCCTGCAACTAATGAAAAACTGTTTTTT
CDR3aa: CAWTPSPGQGFPATNEKLFF

abundance: NA
len: 15
v_gene: TRBV5-5
j_gene: TRBJ2-7
d_gene: NA
CDR3nt: TGTGCCAGCAGCGCCCTGAGGGGGACCTCCTACGAGCAGTACTTC
CDR3aa: CASSALRGTSYEQYF

abundance: NA
len: 12
v_gene: TRBV29-1
j_gene: TRBJ2-5
d_gene: NA
CDR3nt: TGCAGCGTTGTTAGCGTCCAAGAGACCCAGTACTTC
CDR3aa: CSVVSVQETQYF

abundance: NA
len: 13
v_gene: TRBV6-5
j_gene: TRBJ1-2
d_gene: NA
CDR3nt: TGTGCCAGCAGTTTCGACAGAGACTATGGCTACACCTTC
CDR3aa: CASSFDRDYGYTF

abundance: NA
len: 16
v_gene: TRBV5-8
j_gene: TRBJ2-1
d_gene: TRBD2
CDR3nt: TGTGCCAGCAGCTCGGGACTAGCGGGAGTCTACAATGAGCAGTTCTTC
CDR3aa: CASSSGLAGVYNEQFF

abundance: NA
len: 19
v_gene: TRBV4-2
j_gene: TRBJ2-1
d_gene: TRBD2
CDR3nt: TGTGCCAGCAGCACACTGGCTCGGTGGGTAGCGGGCCTCTACAATGAGCAGTTCTTC
CDR3aa: CASSTLARWVAGLYNEQFF